Detailed here is one T cell receptor (beta chain). Its binding antigen is unknown. Per-nucleotide qualities are absent, and no much larger clonotype sits a single base away. The CDR3 goes from the cysteine to the phenylalanine over 14 residues. CDR3 DNA is the only sequence kept; it has 42 bases, read in frame from the first base. Per the germline V gene (reference sequence), LNHDA is the CDR1 and SQIVND is the CDR2. V is trimmed back by 11 bases and J by 4 bases, and the junction contains 8 bases that no gene match accounts for. The data belong to a study of T-cell reconstitution after alpha-beta-depleted transplantation in children (dated by TCRdb to about 2016). With respect to the entire study: Using TCR repertoire profiling, the study followed T-cell immune reconstitution in a quantitative way in children after TCRalphabeta/CD19-depleted allogeneic hematopoietic cell transplantation.

The treatment or condition label for this specimen denotes: allogeneic hematopoietic cell transplantation with graft depleted of TCRalphabeta T cells and CD19 B cells. TCRalphabeta/CD19-depleted allogeneic hematopoietic cell grafts were given to the transplant recipients, all of whom were children. The protocol used for the library was PCR. TCRdb names Illumina HiSeq 2500 as the instrument used. To normalize quantification of the TCRbeta repertoire, the TCR libraries were built with molecular barcoding that relied on unique molecular identifiers. TCRdb ran its own pipeline on the public reads, namely fastp trimming at Q25 and MiXCR clone calling, and kept in-frame beta chains. Every CDR3 protein is listed once, alongside the most common genes and DNA of its rows. A total of 670,000 or so distinct CDR3 sequences appear in this sample, approximately 14% of them only once. The biggest ten clones account for about 0.79% of the sample.

Study-wide conclusions, independent of this receptor: In some patients, high TCRbeta diversity at day 60 was attributed to recipient T cells and intrathymic progenitors that had survived conditioning. Hyperexpanded clone frequencies declined over subsequent months; after one year, T-cell counts and TCRbeta diversity were mostly attributed to newly produced T cells. Apparently early alphabetaT-cell count recovery about two months after transplant reportedly relied on only several hundred rapidly expanded clones derived from non-depleted graft cells.

This specimen consisted of PBMCs, obtained before TCRalphabeta/CD19-depleted stem cell transplant. The V gene is TRBV19 and the J gene is TRBJ2-2; the junction holds 9 bases that match TRBD1. The origin of this receptor is a girl between 2 and 10 years old with congenital amegakaryocytic thrombocytopenia, due to receive a stem cell transplant. The CDR3 protein is CAAGDRAVTGELFF. The DNA sequence reads TGTGCCGCGGGGGACAGGGCGGTCACCGGGGAGCTGTTTTTT.